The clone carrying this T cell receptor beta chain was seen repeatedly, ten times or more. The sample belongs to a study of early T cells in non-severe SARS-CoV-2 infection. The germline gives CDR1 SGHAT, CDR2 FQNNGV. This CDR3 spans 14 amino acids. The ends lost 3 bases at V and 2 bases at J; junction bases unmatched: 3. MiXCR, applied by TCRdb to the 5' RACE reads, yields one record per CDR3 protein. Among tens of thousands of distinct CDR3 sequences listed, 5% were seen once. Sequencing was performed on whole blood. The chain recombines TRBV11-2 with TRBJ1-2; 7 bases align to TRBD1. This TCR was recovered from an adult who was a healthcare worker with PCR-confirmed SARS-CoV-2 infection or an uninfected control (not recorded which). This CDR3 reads CASSFSTGNYGYTF. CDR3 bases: TGTGCCAGCAGCTTTTCGACAGGGAACTATGGCTACACCTTC.